The rows below give T cell receptor beta chains drawn from one sample of a study of response to subunit inactivated influenza vaccine. TCRdb independently ran MiXCR on the RT-PCR reads; one entry per CDR3 protein. The sample holds over 800,000 distinct CDR3 sequences; 21% are singletons and the top ten take approximately 10%. This material consisted of PBMCs from blood, taken roughly 5 days after vaccination. The source is a man between 45 and 60 years old who received an inactivated influenza vaccine. Each CDR3 is given with its conserved first and last residue. The D gene is left open where the match is weak.

TRBD2 | TRBJ2-3 | TRBV5-1 | CASSSTSGRSDTQYF
NA | TRBJ1-2 | TRBV29-1 | CSTKKGGDGYTF
TRBD1 | TRBJ1-3 | TRBV3-1 | CASSQPRTGGQNTIYF
TRBD2 | TRBJ2-7 | TRBV6-2/TRBV6-3 | CASSWVRGGTYEQYF
NA | TRBJ1-2 | TRBV6-6 | CASRGEGAYGYTF
NA | TRBJ2-1 | TRBV6-5 | CASSYRGNYNEQFF
TRBD1 | TRBJ2-1 | TRBV7-2 | CASSLWGRGIDNEQFF
NA | TRBJ1-1 | TRBV10-2 | CASSGQFTEAFF
NA | TRBJ2-3 | TRBV5-5 | CASSLTGSFSADTQYF
NA | TRBJ2-1 | TRBV28 | CASSSPVAGISTDEQFF
NA | TRBJ2-3 | TRBV12-3/TRBV12-4 | CASRQREQDTQYF
NA | TRBJ2-7 | TRBV20-1 | CSARNKMPGQNYEQYF
NA | TRBJ1-3 | TRBV18 | CASSERLPEGDTIYF
TRBD1 | TRBJ1-2 | TRBV29-1 | CSVDRDRGNYGYTF
TRBD1 | TRBJ2-7 | TRBV10-3 | CAIRLTGGHEQYF
NA | TRBJ2-5 | TRBV7-9 | CASSLAGVTKTQYF
TRBD1 | TRBJ2-6 | TRBV15 | CATSRDLRQGALGANVLTF